The next 17 T cell receptor beta chains were all read from a single sample in a study of blood T cell repertoires in COVID-19. The method was immunoSEQ multiplex PCR; TCRdb's version includes in-frame clones alone and lacks a portion of them. Of approximately 120,000 clones listed, 70% to 90% are singletons. The sequenced sample consisted of peripheral blood. These receptors came from a woman between 50 and 59 years old with acute or convalescent COVID-19.

This chain connects TRBV29-1 to TRBJ2-5; TRBD2 might be the D (5 bases). V was pared by 4 bases and J by 2 bases, with 5 bases between. The CDR3 length is 11 residues. Germline V lookup: CDR1 SQVTM, CDR2 ANQGSEA. CDR3 DNA sequence: TGCAGCGTTGGAGGGCAAGAGACCCAGTACTTC. Its protein product is CSVGGQETQYF.

This clone was counted a few times. The V call is TRBV10-3, the J call TRBJ1-1; TRBD1 aligns across 10 bases. J lost 5 bases, V lost 4 bases, and 10 bases had no gene match. This CDR3 comprises 16 residues. CDR1 is ENHRY and CDR2 is SYGVKD in the germline V gene. This CDR3 is CAISGGQGFSGTEAFF. CDR3 nucleotide sequence: TGTGCCATCAGTGGGGGACAGGGGTTCAGCGGGACTGAAGCTTTCTTT.

CDR3 in DNA: TGTGCCAGCAGTTCCGGGACTAGCGGGAATTACGAGCAGTACTTC. It translates to CASSSGTSGNYEQYF. V is TRBV6-5 and J is TRBJ2-7; 13 nucleotides agree with TRBD2. The CDR3 spans 15 residues. Germline-derived CDR1 and CDR2 are MNHEY and SVGAGI. The J segment lost 4 bases and the V segment lost 4 bases, leaving 4 bases of the junction unmatched.

V gene TRBV5-1 combines with J gene TRBJ1-2, with TRBD1 identical over 10 bases. Germline V gene sequence: CDR1 SGHRS, CDR2 YFSETQ. The CDR3 has 13 residues. Unmatched junction bases numbered 3, after V lost 3 bases and J lost 7 bases. As DNA, the CDR3 is TGCGCCAGCAGCTCAGACAGGGGGCTTGGCTACACCTTC. Amino acid sequence: CASSSDRGLGYTF.

In this sample, this clone turned up a few times. The chain couples TRBV28 to TRBJ1-3; 7 bases agree with TRBD1. Germline loops: CDR1 MDHEN, CDR2 SYDVKM. The CDR3 length is 13 residues. V lost 8 bases and J lost 8; bases outside the gene matches: 9. This CDR3 reads CASGTGARDTIYF. The CDR3 nucleotides are TGTGCCAGCGGAACAGGGGCTCGGGACACCATATATTTT. The variable domain in full, with the rest retrieved from reference TRBV28 and TRBJ1-3, is DVKVTQSSRYLVKRTGEKVFLECVQDMDHENMFWYRQDPGLGLRLIYFSYDVKMKEKGDIPEGYSVSREKKERFSLILESASTNQTSMYLCASGTGARDTIYFGEGSWLTVV.

The chain links TRBV14 to TRBJ2-5; 10 nucleotides line up with TRBD2. There are 17 residues in the CDR3. From germline, CDR1 is SGHDN and CDR2 FVKESK. J lost 4 bases, V lost 1 base, and 9 bases had no gene match. For the CDR3, the DNA is TGTGCCAGCAGCCAAGGGAGCCTAGCGGGAGCGGGAGAGACCCAGTACTTC. This sequence encodes CASSQGSLAGAGETQYF.

J is TRBJ1-2 and V is TRBV19, with D tentatively TRBD1 (6 bases). Germline V gene sequence: CDR1 LNHDA, CDR2 SQIVND (reference sequence). The ends were cut back, 3 bases at V and 6 bases at J, with 11 bases in the middle. The CDR3 extends over 13 amino acids. The CDR3 bases are TGTGCCAGTAGTATGAACAGGGAAAATGGCTACACCTTC. Protein: CASSMNRENGYTF.

This clone came up a few times. The chain recombines TRBV30 with TRBJ1-1, with D perhaps TRBD1 (6 bases). In germline, CDR1 is GTSNPN, CDR2 SVGIG (reference sequence). Trimming took off 3 bases at V and 5 bases at J, with 13 bases between the two ends. CDR3 length: 13 amino acids. The CDR3 spells CAWRKQGLTEAFF. The CDR3 DNA follows: TGTGCCTGGAGGAAACAGGGTCTTACTGAAGCTTTCTTT. The full variable domain, rest sourced from reference TRBV30 and TRBJ1-1, is SQTIHQWPATLVQPVGSPLSLECTVEGTSNPNLYWYRQAAGRGLQLLFYSVGIGQISSEVPQNLSASRPQDRQFILSSKKLLLSDSGFYLCAWRKQGLTEAFFGQGTRLTVV.

The chain couples TRBV20-1 to TRBJ2-1; a weak D match, TRBD2 (7 bases). Germline CDR1 is DFQATT and CDR2 is SNEGSKA (reference sequence). Deletions cut 3 bases from V and 4 bases from J, with 13 bases between. This CDR3 is 14 amino acids long. Here the CDR3 reads CSASRAGAYNEQFF. The CDR3 nucleotides read TGCAGTGCTAGTAGGGCGGGGGCTTACAATGAGCAGTTCTTC.

The J gene is TRBJ1-5, the V gene TRBV30; no firm D call. Germline CDR1 GTSNPN, CDR2 SVGIG (reference sequence). This CDR3 spans 14 amino acids. Trimming removed 0 bases from V and 3 bases from J, with 9 bases in between. Written as DNA, the CDR3 is TGTGCCTGGAGTGTTCGGGGTTTCAATCAGCCCCAGCATTTT. Protein: CAWSVRGFNQPQHF.

The chain is built from TRBV2 and TRBJ1-4; D is perhaps TRBD1 (5 bases). The V gene lost 8 bases and the J gene lost 7 bases, with 14 bases spanning the gap. The V gene's germline CDR1 is SNHLY and CDR2 FYNNEI. The CDR3 has 13 amino acids. The CDR3, as DNA: TGTGCCAGCTTGGAAGGGGATGGTGAAAAACTGTTTTTT. It encodes CASLEGDGEKLFF.

This sequence joins TRBV7-9 and TRBJ2-2, with 8 bases aligning to TRBD2. The CDR3 spans 15 residues. V was pared by 5 bases and J by 2 bases, with 4 bases of the junction left unmatched. CDR1 is SEHNR and CDR2 is FQNEAQ in the germline V gene (reference sequence). DNA of the CDR3: TGTGCCAGCAGCCCAGCGGGGGCCAACACCGGGGAGCTGTTTTTT. This sequence encodes CASSPAGANTGELFF.

The chain carries TRBV10-3 and TRBJ1-1; D call uncertain. The germline V and J ends were trimmed by 3 bases and 7 bases, with 9 bases remaining between them. The CDR3 loop spans 12 amino acids. The germline CDR1 and CDR2 sequences are ENHRY and SYGVKD. Here the CDR3 DNA reads TGTGCCATCAGTGAAGCAAGTCGTGAAGCTTTCTTT. Encoded protein: CAISEASREAFF.

The chain couples TRBV7-6 to TRBJ2-7; 10 positions agree with TRBD2. The CDR3 has 15 amino acids. Germline values: CDR1 SGHVS, CDR2 FNYEAQ. V lost 5 bases, J lost 2 bases, and 6 bases stayed unmatched. CDR3 loop: CASSALAGAAYEQYF. The CDR3 bases are TGTGCCAGCAGCGCCCTAGCGGGGGCAGCCTACGAGCAGTACTTC.

This sequence joins TRBV28 and TRBJ1-5, with TRBD1 as a possible D gene (5 bases). The germline V and J ends were trimmed by 11 bases and 0 bases, with 20 bases remaining between them. The CDR3 spans 16 residues. Germline V gene sequence: CDR1 MDHEN, CDR2 SYDVKM. The DNA of the CDR3 is TGTGCCGTTCTAACCCGGACAAACTATAGCAATCAGCCCCAGCATTTT. This translates into CAVLTRTNYSNQPQHF.

The chain couples TRBV3-1 (or the pseudogene TRBV3-2) to TRBJ2-7; perhaps TRBD2 as D (7 bases). The CDR3 has 15 amino acids. Germline V gives CDR1 LGHDT, CDR2 YNNKEL (reference sequence). The germline V and J ends were trimmed by 0 bases and 2 bases, with 11 bases remaining between them. In nucleotides, the CDR3 is TGTGCCAGCAGCCAAGAGGGGGGGCCCCCCTACGAGCAGTACTTC. Translation: CASSQEGGPPYEQYF.

The chain uses TRBV19 and TRBJ1-2; D remains unclear. This CDR3 has 8 residues. The germline gives CDR1 LNHDA, CDR2 SQIVND (reference sequence). The V gene lost 10 bases and the J gene lost 6 bases, with 3 bases spanning the gap. The CDR3 region has the DNA TGTGCCACGGATGGCTACACCTTC. It translates to CATDGYTF.